This TCR beta chain appears in the sequencing data of a study of T cells in Graves' hyperthyroidism and ophthalmopathy. A note on this clonotype: Its matching antigen is unknown.

Disease duration was under 3 months in the ophthalmopathy patients, who also had a Clinical Activity Score of at least 3 and a NOSPECS grade of at least 4. Diagnosing involved the use of clinical symptoms, serum thyroxine and TRAb, thyroid ultrasound and orbital computed tomography. Study-wide findings and caveats: Blood also contained most expanded thyroid clonotypes above 0.001. Model-based prediction identified ophthalmopathy a median 6.5 months prior to its onset.

Regions amplified from RNA transcripts were the TCR beta CDR3 regions. HTBI primers were the set used in a first-round RT-PCR of the TCR CDR3. TCRdb ran MiXCR on the multiplex PCR reads and lists one entry per CDR3 protein. The sample shows around 300,000 distinct CDR3 sequences, roughly 22% of them seen only once. Sequences were obtained from blood. The clonotype was recovered from a man between 25 and 39 years old with Graves' ophthalmopathy.

The CDR3 region is CATSEGGTGANVLTF. CDR3 DNA: TGTGCCACCAGTGAGGGCGGGACTGGGGCCAACGTCCTGACTTTC. This rearrangement joins TRBV24-1 to TRBJ2-6, with D perhaps matching TRBD2 (6 bases). Trimming left V 4 bases short and J 2 bases short, with 8 bases between. The CDR3 covers 15 residues. Germline CDR1 KGHDR, CDR2 SFDVKD.